The sequence of this T cell receptor beta chain was determined in a study of T cell repertoires and HLA-DP antigens. This CDR3 is 15 amino acids long. V lost 2 bases, J lost 7 bases, and 16 bases lay in between. Germline V lookup: CDR1 MGHRA, CDR2 YSYEKL. Primers targeted 54 TRBV and 13 TRBJ segments. Clones were read by immunoSEQ multiplex PCR, and TCRdb kept only the in-frame ones, dropping some. The table includes roughly 120,000 clones, more than 85% detected once. Whole-study findings and limits: Antigen presentation used HeLa cells, with total CD4+ cells responding. Sorted CD137+ cells had clonality roughly 0.41 against both alloantigens, versus 0.035 to 0.05 pre-culture.

A remark on this clone: The antigen is unknown.

Material for sequencing was CD4+ T cells from PBMCs. The sequence was collected from a woman between 18 and 29 years old in good health and CMV-seronegative. This sequence joins TRBV4-1 and TRBJ2-3; no definite D call. The CDR3 nucleotides are TGCGCCAGCAGCCAATCGACTGTCCCAGTAAATACGCAGTATTTT. It encodes CASSQSTVPVNTQYF.